A single sample is the source of the 18 T cell receptor beta chains below, sequenced in a study of T cell changes during pregnancy in multiple sclerosis. Produced via immunoSEQ multiplex PCR; TCRdb's table is partial and in-frame only. The sample has some 60,000 clones, roughly nine tenths seen once. Material: CD4+ T cells from peripheral blood mononuclear cells, obtained in the third trimester of pregnancy. The receptors here all came from a female donor with multiple sclerosis, enrolled in a pregnancy study.

In its sample, this clone was seen once. The rearrangement joins TRBV5-8 to TRBJ2-5; tentatively, D is TRBD1 (5 bases). Germline values: CDR1 SGHTS, CDR2 YDEGEE. The CDR3 runs to 14 residues. Trimming pared 0 bases from V and 5 bases from J, leaving 11 bases between. CDR3 protein: CASSLVGVFETQYF. The CDR3 DNA follows: TGTGCCAGCAGCTTGGTAGGGGTATTTGAGACCCAGTACTTC.

Worth noting for this clone: This may be a read error, as it is one base from a much larger clone. The same CDR3 is also encoded by other DNA sequences in this sample. The chain recombines TRBV27 with TRBJ1-1; D is perhaps TRBD1 (5 bases). V shed 2 bases and J shed 4 bases, with 8 bases lying between them. Germline V gives CDR1 MNHEY, CDR2 SMNVEV (reference sequence). The CDR3 loop spans 13 amino acids. The CDR3 coding sequence is TGTGCCAGCAGTTTAAGGGGTGGCACTGAAGCTTTCTTT. Amino acids: CASSLRGGTEAFF.

The chain employs TRBV30 and TRBJ2-7; 7 bases are shared with TRBD1. CDR3 length equals 13 residues. CDR1 and CDR2 from the germline V gene are GTSNPN and SVGIG (reference sequence). V was clipped by 7 bases and J by 0 bases; unmatched bases: 6. CDR3 residues: CALETGRSYEQYF. CDR3 bases: TGTGCCTTGGAGACAGGGCGCTCCTACGAGCAGTACTTC.

This clone was seen only once. The chain is built from TRBV10-3 and TRBJ2-1, with a weak D call TRBD1 (5 bases). CDR3 length: 14 residues. The V gene lost 0 bases and the J gene lost 7 bases, with 10 bases spanning the gap. CDR1 ENHRY and CDR2 SYGVKD come from the germline V gene. The CDR3 DNA reads as TGTGCCATCAGTGAGTCTTACCAGGGTAATGAGCAGTTCTTC. This encodes CAISESYQGNEQFF.

The chain employs TRBV18 and TRBJ2-2, with D perhaps TRBD2 (5 bases). V was cut by 6 bases and J by 5 bases, with 19 bases left in between. Germline lookup yields CDR1 KGHSH and CDR2 LQKENI. The CDR3 length is 16 residues. CDR3 in amino acids: CASSEAGGGETGELFF. The CDR3 nucleotides are TGTGCCAGCTCGGAGGCGGGCGGAGGCGAGACCGGGGAGCTGTTTTTT.

The chain carries TRBV19 and TRBJ1-1; D is possibly TRBD1 (5 bases). The CDR3 covers 14 residues. Trimming left V 2 bases short and J 5 bases short, with 12 bases between. CDR1 LNHDA and CDR2 SQIVND come from the germline V gene (reference sequence). The CDR3 DNA is TGTGCCAGTAGTATACCGTCGCAGGGTACTGAAGCTTTCTTT. Translating gives CASSIPSQGTEAFF.

The chain couples TRBV6-1 to TRBJ2-2, with 8 bases aligning to TRBD2. This CDR3 region has 18 residues. Germline lookup yields CDR1 MNHNS and CDR2 SASEGT. J was trimmed by 0 bases and V by 4 bases; bases with no gene match: 10. The CDR3 bases are TGTGCCAGCAGTGCCCGGACTAGCATTAGCGCGAACACCGGGGAGCTGTTTTTT. Translation gives CASSARTSISANTGELFF.

Worth noting for this clone: No DNA is shown, since the ends of the CDR3 on it are uncertain; the CDR3 is the one TCRdb lists. The sample has other DNA sequences that encode this CDR3 too. This chain connects TRBV5-5 to TRBJ2-1; TRBD2, the table's D call, lacks a check against the DNA. The V gene's germline CDR1 is SGHKS and CDR2 YYEKEE (reference sequence). Termini included, the CDR3 measures 17 amino acids. CDR3 protein: CASSLVWASGIMSVEFF.

V and J are TRBV27 and TRBJ2-1; 12 nucleotides align to TRBD2. The CDR3 runs to 18 residues. The germline CDR1 and CDR2 sequences are MNHEY and SMNVEV (reference sequence). V shed 4 bases, J shed 3 bases, and the junction held 10 bases outside the gene matches. As DNA, the CDR3 is TGTGCCAGCAGTTCCCCTAGCGGGGGGGAAAAGATCTACAATGAGCAGTTCTTC. Translated, it gives CASSSPSGGEKIYNEQFF.

The V gene is TRBV7-9, the J gene TRBJ1-1, with TRBD1 matching over 9 bases. The CDR3 extends over 17 amino acids. Trimming took 5 bases from V and 3 from J; bases not matched to a gene: 13. The germline V gene has CDR1 SEHNR and CDR2 FQNEAQ (reference sequence). This CDR3 reads CASSPTYSTGGDTEAFF. The CDR3, as DNA: TGTGCCAGCAGCCCTACATATTCGACAGGGGGTGACACTGAAGCTTTCTTT. Full variable domain (outside the CDR3, taken from reference TRBV7-9 and TRBJ1-1): DTGVSQNPRHKITKRGQNVTFRCDPISEHNRLYWYRQTLGQGPEFLTYFQNEAQLEKSRLLSDRFSAERPKGSFSTLEIQRTEQGDSAMYLCASSPTYSTGGDTEAFFGQGTRLTVV.

V usage is TRBV6-5 and J usage is TRBJ2-7; 7 bases map to TRBD1. Germline CDR1 and CDR2: MNHEY and SVGAGI. The CDR3 consists of 13 residues. The trim removed 6 bases at V and 3 bases at J, leaving 5 bases unmatched. This CDR3 is CASRQGQNYEQYF. The CDR3 DNA is TGTGCCAGCAGACAGGGACAGAACTACGAGCAGTACTTC.

CDR3 nucleotides: TGTGCCAGCAGTTACCTGGATACGCAGTATTTT. Amino acids: CASSYLDTQYF. The V and J genes are TRBV6-6 and TRBJ2-3; no firm D call. The CDR3 totals 11 residues. Per the germline V gene, CDR1 is MNHNY and CDR2 is SVGAGI (reference sequence). The V and J ends lost 2 bases and 6 bases respectively, with 3 bases between them.

The chain couples TRBV10-3 to TRBJ1-2; 7 bases are a match to TRBD1. The V segment lost 7 bases and the J segment 0 bases; nucleotides outside the gene matches: 8. The CDR3 length is 15 residues. Germline CDR1 and CDR2: ENHRY and SYGVKD. Here the CDR3 DNA reads TGTGCCATCACGGGACAGCGCGATTCTAACTATGGCTACACCTTC. Amino acids: CAITGQRDSNYGYTF.

This chain uses TRBV5-8 with TRBJ1-2, with unresolved D. Trimming pared 1 base from V and 3 bases from J, leaving 19 bases between. The CDR3 runs 17 residues. CDR1 and CDR2 (germline): SGHTS, YDEGEE. CDR3 in DNA: TGTGCCAGCAGCTTGACCCGCGGGAACCGGGCGGACTATGGCTACACCTTC. This encodes CASSLTRGNRADYGYTF.

This sequence joins TRBV9 and TRBJ2-5; maybe TRBD2 (5 bases). The CDR3 contains 18 residues. The V gene's germline CDR1 is SGDLS and CDR2 YYNGEE. Trimming left V 3 bases short and J 3 bases short, with 24 bases between. The CDR3 reads CASSGFPFTSRIKETQYF. The CDR3, as DNA: TGTGCCAGCAGCGGGTTCCCCTTCACTAGTCGTATTAAAGAGACCCAGTACTTC. Looking up the rest from reference TRBV9 and TRBJ2-5 gives the full variable domain: DSGVTQTPKHLITATGQRVTLRCSPRSGDLSVYWYQQSLDQGLQFLIQYYNGEERAKGNILERFSAQQFPDLHSELNLSSLELGDSALYFCASSGFPFTSRIKETQYFGPGTRLLVL.

The count of this clone is one. The chain recombines TRBV5-1 with TRBJ2-1; D perhaps matches TRBD2 (5 bases). Germline CDR1 reads SGHRS; CDR2 reads YFSETQ. Trimming took 2 bases from V and 8 from J, leaving 14 bases between them. There are 14 residues in the CDR3. The CDR3 DNA follows: TGCGCCAGCAGCTTCGTTCGAGGAGGCGATGAGCAGTTCTTC. This gives the protein CASSFVRGGDEQFF.

DNA for the CDR3: TGTGCCAGCAGCGCAGCCGGGACAGGGTATTCTGGGGCCAACGTCCTGACTTTC. Its translation is CASSAAGTGYSGANVLTF. This chain joins TRBV9 and TRBJ2-6, with 9 bases identical to TRBD1. The length of the CDR3 is 18 residues. V shed 3 bases and J 1 base; nucleotides not matched to a gene: 8. The germline gives CDR1 SGDLS, CDR2 YYNGEE.

The V call is TRBV7-7, the J call TRBJ2-5, with D perhaps matching TRBD2 (6 bases). V was clipped by 3 bases and J by 2 bases, with 10 bases between them. There are 14 residues in the CDR3. From germline, CDR1 is SSHAT and CDR2 FNYEAQ (reference sequence). CDR3 sequence: CASSLGLGQETQYF. CDR3 sequence (DNA): TGTGCCAGCAGCTTGGGACTCGGTCAAGAGACCCAGTACTTC.